A single sample is the source of the 8 T cell receptor beta chains below, sequenced in a study of T cells after yellow fever vaccination. TCRdb redid the calling of the 5' RACE reads with MiXCR, one entry per CDR3 protein. The data show approximately 550,000 distinct CDR3 sequences, under 25% seen once. The sample was PBMCs, taken 15 days after the yellow fever booster vaccination. These receptor sequences come from a man aged 25 to 40 who received the YFV17D yellow fever vaccine.

The rearrangement joins TRBV9 to TRBJ2-1; 7 bases align to TRBD2. The CDR3 runs to 14 residues. Losses at the gene ends were 0 bases for V and 6 bases for J; bases not matched to a gene: 3. Germline assignment: CDR1 SGDLS and CDR2 YYNGEE. CDR3 loop: CASSVGGSGNEQFF. The DNA for the CDR3 is TGTGCCAGCAGCGTAGGCGGGAGCGGCAATGAGCAGTTCTTC.

This clonotype came up a few times. The V gene is TRBV9, the J gene TRBJ2-1; 7 nucleotides match TRBD2. Per germline, CDR1 SGDLS and CDR2 YYNGEE. The CDR3 is 16 residues long. The V gene end was trimmed by 0 bases and the J gene end by 5 bases; junction bases not matched to a gene: 8. The CDR3 DNA is TGTGCCAGCAGCGTAGCCGTCGGGGCGGGGGACAATGAGCAGTTCTTC. Translated, it gives CASSVAVGAGDNEQFF.

This clonotype has only a few counts. V gene TRBV29-1 combines with J gene TRBJ2-5; TRBD1 matches at 9 bases. Germline values: CDR1 SQVTM, CDR2 ANQGSEA. The V gene end was trimmed by 8 bases and the J gene end by 4 bases; junction bases not matched to a gene: 5. CDR3 length: 12 residues. As DNA, the CDR3 is TGCAGCTCATGGACAGGGGTAGAGACCCAGTACTTC. This sequence encodes CSSWTGVETQYF.

This clonotype has a handful of counts. The chain is built from TRBV9 and TRBJ1-2; D is unresolved. Between the trimmed V and J ends, which lost 3 bases and 8 bases, there was a span of 14 bases. CDR1 is SGDLS, CDR2 YYNGEE, per germline. The CDR3 is made up of 13 amino acids. The CDR3 DNA is TGTGCCAGCAGCGCCAACCCGGGTTTGGGCTACACCTTC. Protein sequence: CASSANPGLGYTF. Full variable domain (outside the CDR3, taken from reference TRBV9 and TRBJ1-2): DSGVTQTPKHLITATGQRVTLRCSPRSGDLSVYWYQQSLDQGLQFLIQYYNGEERAKGNILERFSAQQFPDLHSELNLSSLELGDSALYFCASSANPGLGYTFGSGTRLTVV.

The J gene is TRBJ2-1, the V gene TRBV7-2; D unclear. The CDR3 length is 15 residues. Germline lookup yields CDR1 SGHTA and CDR2 FQGNSA. Trimming removed 5 bases at V and 3 bases at J, with 14 bases between. This CDR3 reads CASSLMPTVYNEQFF. The CDR3 DNA reads TGTGCCAGCAGCCTCATGCCGACTGTCTACAATGAGCAGTTCTTC.

Written as DNA, the CDR3 is TGCGCCAGCAGCCCGGAAGCGGGGGGCTCCAAAAACATTCAGTACTTC. Its translation: CASSPEAGGSKNIQYF. The chain carries TRBV5-1 and TRBJ2-4; 9 nucleotides match TRBD2. Trimming removed 4 bases from V and 2 bases from J; junction bases left unmatched: 7. The germline V gene has CDR1 SGHRS and CDR2 YFSETQ. This CDR3 has 16 amino acids.

This chain links TRBV27 with TRBJ1-2; 8 bases are a match to TRBD1. Germline V lookup: CDR1 MNHEY, CDR2 SMNVEV (reference sequence). Unmatched junction bases numbered 3, after V lost 8 bases and J lost 4 bases. This CDR3 has 12 amino acids. The CDR3 is CASGTGPYGYTF. The CDR3 nucleotides read TGTGCCAGCGGGACAGGCCCCTATGGCTACACCTTC.

This clonotype was observed a few times. This chain links TRBV20-1 with TRBJ1-2, with 8 bases lining up with TRBD1. CDR1 is DFQATT, CDR2 SNEGSKA, per germline (reference sequence). Unmatched junction bases numbered 8, after V lost 5 bases and J lost 6 bases. CDR3 length: 13 amino acids. The CDR3: CSAGHQGANGYTF. The CDR3, as DNA: TGCAGTGCTGGCCACCAGGGGGCGAATGGCTACACCTTC.